The 3 T cell receptor gamma chains reported below all come from one sample, sequenced in a study of gamma-delta T cells after stem cell transplantation. TCRdb repeated clone calling on the RT-PCR reads with CATT. The sample records under 2,000 gamma-chain clones, 2.5% to 4% being singletons. Specimen: gamma-delta T cells. Receptors were obtained from a human donor. It is not recorded whose cells these are; they may come from a transplant donor.

Concerning this clone itself: This is likely an artifact of a read error, given a far larger clone one base away. V is TRGV9 and J is TRGJ1 or TRGJ2. This CDR3 has 14 residues. Germline V gene lookup returns CDR1 GITISATS and CDR2 ISYDGTV (reference sequence). CDR3 amino acids: CALWEPTPLRKKLF. The CDR3 DNA is TGTGCCTTGTGGGAGCCTACCCCCCTTCGGAAGAAACTCTTC.

This clone was counted a few times. J is TRGJP and V is TRGV9. V shed 5 bases, J shed 7 bases, and the junction held 11 bases outside the gene matches. From germline, CDR1 is GITISATS and CDR2 ISYDGTV (reference sequence). CDR3 length equals 17 residues. CDR3 in DNA: TGTGCCTTGTGGGGGGACTCTCGTGAGTTGGGCAAAAAAATCAAGGTATTT. This sequence encodes CALWGDSRELGKKIKVF.

Regarding this clone: The TCRdb protein comes from a much larger clone and disagrees with this DNA's translation at residue 5, likely due to a read error; the protein given here is derived from the DNA. This chain links TRGV9 with TRGJP. This CDR3 is 16 amino acids long. The ends lost 5 bases at V and 4 bases at J; junction bases unmatched: 5. The germline V gene has CDR1 GITISATS and CDR2 ISYDGTV (reference sequence). The CDR3 DNA sequence: TGTGCCTTGTGGGTGTCTCAAGAGTTGGGCAAAAAAATCAAGGTATTT. Protein product: CALWVSQELGKKIKVF.